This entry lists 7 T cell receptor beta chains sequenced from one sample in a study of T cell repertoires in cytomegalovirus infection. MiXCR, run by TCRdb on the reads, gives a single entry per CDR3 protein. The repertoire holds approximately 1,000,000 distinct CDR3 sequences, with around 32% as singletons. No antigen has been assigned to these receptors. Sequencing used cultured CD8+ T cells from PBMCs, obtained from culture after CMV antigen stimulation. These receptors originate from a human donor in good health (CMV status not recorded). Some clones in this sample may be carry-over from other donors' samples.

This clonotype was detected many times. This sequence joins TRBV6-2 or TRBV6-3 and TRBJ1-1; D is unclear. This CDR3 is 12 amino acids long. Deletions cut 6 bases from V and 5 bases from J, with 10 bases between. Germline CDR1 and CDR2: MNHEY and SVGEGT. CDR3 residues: CASSYGRTEAFF. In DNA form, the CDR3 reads TGTGCCAGCAGCTACGGGAGGACTGAAGCTTTCTTT.

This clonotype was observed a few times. CDR3 loop: CASSHGPPSGGTDTQYF. CDR3 nucleotide sequence: TGCGCCAGCAGCCATGGCCCCCCTAGCGGGGGGACAGATACGCAGTATTTT. This sequence joins TRBV4-1 and TRBJ2-3; TRBD2 aligns across 11 bases. The CDR3 runs to 17 residues. The ends lost 3 bases at V and 3 bases at J; junction bases unmatched: 8. CDR1 and CDR2 (germline): MGHRA, YSYEKL.

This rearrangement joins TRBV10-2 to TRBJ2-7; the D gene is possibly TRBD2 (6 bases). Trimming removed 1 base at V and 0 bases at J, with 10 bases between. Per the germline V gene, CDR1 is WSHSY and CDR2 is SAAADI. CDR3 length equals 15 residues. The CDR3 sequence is CASSEYREISYEQYF. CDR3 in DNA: TGCGCCAGCAGTGAGTACCGGGAGATCTCCTACGAGCAGTACTTC.

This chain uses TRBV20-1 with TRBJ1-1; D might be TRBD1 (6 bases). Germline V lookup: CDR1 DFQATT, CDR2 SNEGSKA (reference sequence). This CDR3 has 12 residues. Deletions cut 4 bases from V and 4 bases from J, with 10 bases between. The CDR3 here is CSATTTGTEAFF. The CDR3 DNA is TGCAGTGCTACTACGACAGGCACTGAAGCTTTCTTT.

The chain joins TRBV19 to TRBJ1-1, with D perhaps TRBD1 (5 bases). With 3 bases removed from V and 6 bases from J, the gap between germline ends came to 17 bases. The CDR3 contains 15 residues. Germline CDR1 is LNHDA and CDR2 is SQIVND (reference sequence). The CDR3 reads CASSMVQGGVPEAFF. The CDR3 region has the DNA TGTGCCAGTAGTATGGTCCAGGGTGGAGTCCCTGAAGCTTTCTTT.

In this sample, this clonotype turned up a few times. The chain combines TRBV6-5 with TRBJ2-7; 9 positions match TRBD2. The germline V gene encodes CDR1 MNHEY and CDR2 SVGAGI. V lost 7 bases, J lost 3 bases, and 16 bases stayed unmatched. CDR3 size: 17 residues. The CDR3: CASTLNGLAGTDYEQYF. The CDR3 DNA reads TGTGCCAGCACCCTCAACGGCCTAGCGGGGACCGACTACGAGCAGTACTTC.

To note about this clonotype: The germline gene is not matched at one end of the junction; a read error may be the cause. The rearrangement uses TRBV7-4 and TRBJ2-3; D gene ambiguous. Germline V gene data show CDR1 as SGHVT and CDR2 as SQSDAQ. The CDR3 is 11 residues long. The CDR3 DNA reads TGTGTCAGCAGCAACACAGATACACAGTATTTT. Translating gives CVSSNTDTQYF.